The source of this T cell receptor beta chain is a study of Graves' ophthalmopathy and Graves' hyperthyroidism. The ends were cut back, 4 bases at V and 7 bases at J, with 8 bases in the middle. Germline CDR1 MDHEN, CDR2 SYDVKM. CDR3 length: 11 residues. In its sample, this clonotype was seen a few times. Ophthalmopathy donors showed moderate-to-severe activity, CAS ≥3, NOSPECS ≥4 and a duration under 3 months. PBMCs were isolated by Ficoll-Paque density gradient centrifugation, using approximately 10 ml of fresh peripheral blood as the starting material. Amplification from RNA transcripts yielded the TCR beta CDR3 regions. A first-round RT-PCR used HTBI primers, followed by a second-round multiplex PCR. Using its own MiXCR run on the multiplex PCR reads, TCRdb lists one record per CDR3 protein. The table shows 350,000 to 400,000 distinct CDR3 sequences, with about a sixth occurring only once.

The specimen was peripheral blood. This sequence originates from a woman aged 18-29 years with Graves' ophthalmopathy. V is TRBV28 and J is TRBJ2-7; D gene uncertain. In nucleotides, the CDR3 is TGTGCCAGCAGTTGGAGAGTTGAGCAGTACTTC. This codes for CASSWRVEQYF. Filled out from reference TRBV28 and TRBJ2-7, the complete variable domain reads DVKVTQSSRYLVKRTGEKVFLECVQDMDHENMFWYRQDPGLGLRLIYFSYDVKMKEKGDIPEGYSVSREKKERFSLILESASTNQTSMYLCASSWRVEQYFGPGTRLTVT.